The sequence of this T cell receptor beta chain was determined in a study of shared clonotypes between healthy human individuals. Some clones are missing from TCRdb's copy, which holds only in-frame ones; the method was immunoSEQ multiplex PCR. This table holds 740,000 or so clones, around 73% found once. Trimming left V 1 base short and J 6 bases short, with 11 bases between. Germline-derived CDR1 and CDR2 are SGHVS and FNYEAQ. This CDR3 is 14 amino acids long. The chain joins TRBV7-6 to TRBJ2-3; possibly TRBD1 or TRBD2 for D (5 bases each). The sequence was collected from a woman under 40 in good health. Sequencing input: memory CD4+ T cells sorted from blood. As for subset: CD45RA-negative fraction. The CDR3 sequence: CASSLGGDGDTQYF. The CDR3 coding sequence is TGTGCCAGCAGCTTAGGAGGGGACGGGGATACGCAGTATTTT.